This TCR beta chain was profiled in a study of shared clonotypes between healthy human individuals. Authors' data handling: ImmunoSEQ output lacked quality scores and full-length reads, limiting matched filtering. The assay was immunoSEQ multiplex PCR, and TCRdb's table has in-frame clones only and misses some. D and trimming were read from the DNA, whereas the V and J calls and clone size are those reported in that table. The sample lists around 2,000,000 clones; around 95% were seen once. Study-level findings and limits: It was anticipated that sequencing depth would influence how many clonotypes donors shared. Sequencing of the sorted subsets was shown by rarefaction to be incomplete despite large depth.

Germline CDR1 and CDR2: SNHLY and FYNNEI. The CDR3 has 13 residues. V was clipped by 6 bases and J by 5 bases; unmatched bases: 5. With regard to this clone: The antigen remains undetermined.

The material sequenced was naive CD4+ T cells sorted from blood. Subset given: CD45RA+ positively selected. This clonotype was obtained from a young man in good health. The chain links TRBV2 to TRBJ2-5; 8 nucleotides align to TRBD1. CDR3 nucleotide sequence: TGTGCCAGCAGCCGACAGGGGATGGAGACCCAGTACTTC. It encodes CASSRQGMETQYF.